The 31 T cell receptor beta chains below all came from one sample that was sequenced in a study of post-analysis software for immune sequencing data. Researchers reported that TCR beta cDNA libraries carried unique molecular identifiers. A single record per CDR3 protein comes from TCRdb applying MiXCR to the PCR reads. This repertoire shows roughly 400,000 distinct CDR3 sequences, about 39% found once; its top ten account for around 8%. No antigen is known for these receptors. Findings and limits, study-wide: In patients, about 5 TRBV segments were more frequent than in controls, with TRBV5-6, TRBV5-1 and TRBV20-1 among them.

Sequenced sample: blood. These receptors came from a girl aged 2 to 9 with multiple sclerosis.

This chain links TRBV10-3 with TRBJ2-3, with D perhaps TRBD1 (6 bases). Trimming shortened V by 6 bases and J by 4 bases, and 8 bases separated the two germline ends. Germline CDR1 and CDR2: ENHRY and SYGVKD. This CDR3 contains 12 residues. The CDR3 is CAIRSGADTQYF. As DNA, the CDR3 is TGTGCCATCAGATCAGGGGCAGATACGCAGTATTTT.

This clonotype was seen only a few times. The V and J genes are TRBV9 and TRBJ2-5, with TRBD1 matching over 7 bases. Germline V gene sequence: CDR1 SGDLS, CDR2 YYNGEE. The CDR3 has 14 amino acids. Trimming took 0 bases from V and 1 from J; bases not matched to a gene: 0. DNA of the CDR3: TGTGCCAGCAGCGTAGGACAGGGCCAAGAGACCCAGTACTTC. Its protein is CASSVGQGQETQYF.

The chain recombines TRBV12-3 or TRBV12-4 with TRBJ2-1; D perhaps matches TRBD1 (7 bases). The CDR3 extends over 18 amino acids. V was trimmed by 6 bases and J by 5 bases, leaving 26 bases between them. The CDR3: CASSGGRGHSLRNNEQFF. CDR3 DNA: TGTGCCAGCAGCGGGGGAAGGGGGCATTCCTTACGGAACAATGAGCAGTTCTTC.

The rearrangement joins TRBV4-3 to TRBJ1-2; D remains unclear. Germline lookup yields CDR1 LGHNA and CDR2 YSLEER. This CDR3 comprises 14 residues. Trimming stripped 0 bases from V and 4 bases from J, with 9 bases between. In nucleotides, the CDR3 is TGCGCCAGCAGCCAAGATGGAGGACCCTATGGCTACACCTTC. Protein: CASSQDGGPYGYTF.

The sample holds a few counts of this clonotype. DNA for the CDR3: TGTGCCATCTGGAACGCGGATAGCACAGATACGCAGTATTTT. Translating it yields CAIWNADSTDTQYF. J is TRBJ2-3 and V is TRBV10-3; no reliable D call. Trimming removed 8 bases at V and 0 bases at J, with 12 bases between. The CDR3 covers 14 residues. CDR1 is ENHRY and CDR2 is SYGVKD in the germline V gene.

This chain joins TRBV7-9 and TRBJ2-1, with a weak D call TRBD2 (7 bases). The CDR3 totals 15 residues. The V gene lost 1 base and the J gene lost 5 bases, with 12 bases spanning the gap. CDR1 and CDR2 from the germline V gene are SEHNR and FQNEAQ (reference sequence). The CDR3: CASSLGAGAHNEQFF. The CDR3 region has the DNA TGTGCCAGCAGCTTAGGGGCGGGGGCCCACAATGAGCAGTTCTTC. Using reference TRBV7-9 and TRBJ2-1 for the parts outside the CDR3, the full variable domain is DTGVSQNPRHKITKRGQNVTFRCDPISEHNRLYWYRQTLGQGPEFLTYFQNEAQLEKSRLLSDRFSAERPKGSFSTLEIQRTEQGDSAMYLCASSLGAGAHNEQFFGPGTRLTVL.

The CDR3 DNA sequence: TGTGCCAGCAGCTTTTCTAGCGGGGAGACGGAGCAGTTCTTC. Protein product: CASSFSSGETEQFF. The chain combines TRBV7-2 with TRBJ2-1; 9 nucleotides align to TRBD2. Unmatched junction bases numbered 7, after V lost 3 bases and J lost 10 bases. CDR1 SGHTA and CDR2 FQGNSA come from the germline V gene. This CDR3 comprises 14 residues. Looking up the rest from reference TRBV7-2 and TRBJ2-1 gives the full variable domain: GAGVSQSPSNKVTEKGKDVELRCDPISGHTALYWYRQSLGQGLEFLIYFQGNSAPDKSGLPSDRFSAERTGGSVSTLTIQRTQQEDSAVYLCASSFSSGETEQFFGPGTRLTVL.

The chain links TRBV29-1 to TRBJ2-2, with D hard to call. The CDR3 has 13 residues. V lost 7 bases and J lost 5, with 14 bases in between. The germline gives CDR1 SQVTM, CDR2 ANQGSEA. DNA for the CDR3: TGCAGCGGTCTGACACATACAACCGGGGAGCTGTTTTTT. Residues: CSGLTHTTGELFF.

The sample holds a few counts of this clonotype. V is TRBV24-1 and J is TRBJ2-7, with D possibly being TRBD1 (6 bases). Germline V lookup: CDR1 KGHDR, CDR2 SFDVKD. This CDR3 contains 12 residues. V shed 5 bases and J shed 4 bases, with 8 bases lying between them. CDR3 sequence: CATSADSYEQYF. CDR3 nucleotide sequence: TGTGCCACCAGTGCGGACAGTTACGAGCAGTACTTC.

The V and J genes are TRBV7-2 and TRBJ2-3; D might be TRBD1 (5 bases). CDR1 is SGHTA, CDR2 FQGNSA, per germline. The CDR3 is 15 amino acids. The V gene lost 3 bases and the J gene lost 2 bases, with 12 bases spanning the gap. CDR3 amino acids: CASSFRGGNTDTQYF. The CDR3 bases are TGTGCCAGCAGCTTTAGGGGTGGAAACACAGATACGCAGTATTTT.

This clonotype was seen a few times. This chain links TRBV7-7 with TRBJ2-5; 8 bases match TRBD1. The CDR3 runs 17 residues. Germline V gives CDR1 SSHAT, CDR2 FNYEAQ (reference sequence). V was clipped by 2 bases and J by 7 bases; unmatched bases: 15. The CDR3 DNA follows: TGTGCCAGCAGCTTAACGCCAAGACAGGGGAAGTCAGGGACCCAGTACTTC. Encoded protein: CASSLTPRQGKSGTQYF.

The genes are TRBV20-1 and TRBJ2-7; the match to TRBD1 covers 7 bases. The CDR3 spans 13 residues. Trimming at V came to 4 bases and at J to 2 bases, leaving 5 bases not matched to a gene. CDR1 and CDR2 from the germline V gene are DFQATT and SNEGSKA (reference sequence). The CDR3 loop is CSAITGQTYEQYF. Here the CDR3 DNA reads TGCAGTGCTATTACGGGACAGACCTACGAGCAGTACTTC.

The chain links TRBV7-8 to TRBJ2-4; D gene uncertain. Germline V gene lookup returns CDR1 SGHVS and CDR2 FQNEAQ. Trimming removed 3 bases at V and 0 bases at J, with 9 bases between. This CDR3 comprises 15 residues. In nucleotides, the CDR3 is TGTGCCAGCAGCTTGCTGCATTTAGCCAAAAACATTCAGTACTTC. Amino acids: CASSLLHLAKNIQYF.

This clonotype was detected a few times. The chain's CDR3 is CSVEGTGVVRTFF. CDR3 nucleotides: TGCAGCGTTGAAGGCACGGGGGTGGTTAGGACTTTCTTT. The rearrangement uses TRBV29-1 and TRBJ1-1; possibly TRBD1 for D (5 bases). Germline V gene lookup returns CDR1 SQVTM and CDR2 ANQGSEA. The CDR3 spans 13 residues. Deletions cut 1 base from V and 12 bases from J, with 18 bases between.

The chain couples TRBV6-2 or TRBV6-3 to TRBJ2-5, with 9 bases that match TRBD1. The J call may be incorrect, as the DNA end agrees better with TRBJ2-7. The CDR3 runs 15 residues. Germline V gene data show CDR1 as MNHEY and CDR2 as SVGEGT. The CDR3 nucleotides are TGTGCCAGCAGTTACGCCGGGACAGGGAAATACGAGCAGTACTTC. Its translation: CASSYAGTGKYEQYF.

The chain uses TRBV6-5 and TRBJ1-4; D is unresolved. The CDR3 has 15 residues. CDR1 and CDR2 from the germline V gene are MNHEY and SVGAGI. Trimming took 6 bases from V and 1 from J, leaving 12 bases between them. The CDR3 is CASSTDRRTNEKLFF. The CDR3 DNA reads as TGTGCCAGCAGCACGGACCGCCGAACTAATGAAAAACTGTTTTTT.

This clonotype showed up just a few times. CDR3 coding DNA: TGTGCCAGCAGTGCCCGACAGATCAAAAACATTCAGTACTTC. Translating gives CASSARQIKNIQYF. The V gene is TRBV28, the J gene TRBJ2-5; TRBD1 might be the D (5 bases). The assigned J gene may be wrong: the sequence end matches TRBJ2-4 better. CDR3 length: 14 amino acids. CDR1 is MDHEN and CDR2 is SYDVKM in the germline V gene.

The gene calls are TRBV27 and TRBJ2-7; D unresolved. V was pared by 0 bases and J by 3 bases, with 9 bases between. CDR3 length: 14 residues. CDR1 and CDR2 from the germline V gene are MNHEY and SMNVEV (reference sequence). As DNA, the CDR3 is TGTGCCAGCAGTTTATCGGTCGGTAGCTACGAGCAGTACTTC. This codes for CASSLSVGSYEQYF.

This chain joins TRBV30 and TRBJ2-7; D is ambiguous. This CDR3 contains 14 residues. Germline V gene data show CDR1 as GTSNPN and CDR2 as SVGIG (reference sequence). V gave up 2 bases and J gave up 2 bases, with 13 bases separating them. The DNA for the CDR3 is TGTGCCTGGAGTTCGCAATATCACACCTACGAGCAGTACTTC. It specifies CAWSSQYHTYEQYF.

In its sample, this clonotype was seen a few times. The chain couples TRBV7-2 to TRBJ2-7, with 10 bases matching TRBD1. The CDR3 loop spans 16 amino acids. The germline V gene has CDR1 SGHTA and CDR2 FQGNSA. V trimming: 0 bases; J trimming: 2 bases; junction bases outside the gene matches: 4. The CDR3 nucleotides are TGTGCCAGCAGCTTAGCCGGGACAGGGGCGACCTACGAGCAGTACTTC. As protein: CASSLAGTGATYEQYF.

This sequence joins TRBV6-5 and TRBJ2-7, with 9 bases matching TRBD1. V was clipped by 4 bases and J by 5 bases; unmatched bases: 6. Germline-derived CDR1 and CDR2 are MNHEY and SVGAGI. The CDR3 is made up of 14 amino acids. The CDR3 coding sequence is TGTGCCAGCAGTTGGGACAGGGAAAGGAACGAGCAGTACTTC. Its translation is CASSWDRERNEQYF.

This clonotype was recorded a few times. J is TRBJ2-4 and V is TRBV5-1; no clear D. The CDR3 is 15 amino acids. CDR1 is SGHRS and CDR2 is YFSETQ in the germline V gene. Trimming stripped 1 base from V and 3 bases from J, with 11 bases between. CDR3 region: CASSLYPGGKNIQYF. The CDR3 nucleotides are TGCGCCAGCAGCTTGTATCCGGGTGGCAAAAACATTCAGTACTTC. Full variable domain (rest looked up from reference TRBV5-1 and TRBJ2-4): KAGVTQTPRYLIKTRGQQVTLSCSPISGHRSVSWYQQTPGQGLQFLFEYFSETQRNKGNFPGRFSGRQFSNSRSEMNVSTLELGDSALYLCASSLYPGGKNIQYFGAGTRLSVL.

The CDR3 DNA follows: TGTGCCAGCAGCTCGGGACAGGGACGGAACACTGAAGCTTTCTTT. This gives the protein CASSSGQGRNTEAFF. This rearrangement joins TRBV6-6 to TRBJ1-1; 9 bases fit TRBD1. J lost 1 base, V lost 6 bases, and 6 bases had no gene match. Per the germline V gene, CDR1 is MNHNY and CDR2 is SVGAGI (reference sequence). This CDR3 has 15 amino acids.

The chain is built from TRBV27 and TRBJ2-7, with 7 bases that match TRBD1. V lost 5 bases, J lost 0 bases, and 10 bases stayed unmatched. CDR1 MNHEY and CDR2 SMNVEV come from the germline V gene (reference sequence). This CDR3 contains 16 residues. CDR3 nucleotide sequence: TGTGCCAGCAGTCCACACTCGGGACAGTTCTCCTACGAGCAGTACTTC. Residues: CASSPHSGQFSYEQYF.

CDR3 sequence reads: CASTRTGNGNEQFF. The CDR3 DNA sequence: TGCGCCAGCACCCGGACAGGGAACGGGAATGAGCAGTTCTTC. This chain connects TRBV5-1 to TRBJ2-1; 8 bases agree with TRBD1. CDR3 length: 14 amino acids. Germline assignment: CDR1 SGHRS and CDR2 YFSETQ. Trimming took 6 bases from V and 7 from J; bases not matched to a gene: 9. The entire variable domain, with the rest obtained from reference TRBV5-1 and TRBJ2-1, is as follows: KAGVTQTPRYLIKTRGQQVTLSCSPISGHRSVSWYQQTPGQGLQFLFEYFSETQRNKGNFPGRFSGRQFSNSRSEMNVSTLELGDSALYLCASTRTGNGNEQFFGPGTRLTVL.

This clonotype has just a few counts. This sequence joins TRBV7-6 and TRBJ2-7, with D perhaps matching TRBD2 (6 bases). CDR1 SGHVS and CDR2 FNYEAQ come from the germline V gene. The CDR3 covers 13 residues. Trimming left V 5 bases short and J 2 bases short, with 10 bases between. The CDR3 loop reads CASSGEDAYEQYF. CDR3 nucleotide sequence: TGTGCCAGCAGCGGGGAGGACGCCTACGAGCAGTACTTC.

DNA for the CDR3: TGCGCCAGCAGTAAGGTTGGGACAGGGGGCAATGAGCAGTTCTTC. Translating gives CASSKVGTGGNEQFF. The chain couples TRBV10-1 to TRBJ2-1; TRBD1 agrees at 11 bases. The J segment lost 6 bases and the V segment lost 5 bases, leaving 6 bases of the junction unmatched. This CDR3 is 15 amino acids long. Germline CDR1 is WNHNN and CDR2 is SYGVQD (reference sequence).

The rearrangement links TRBV6-2 or TRBV6-3 to TRBJ2-3; D possibly corresponds to TRBD1 (5 bases). CDR1 MNHEY and CDR2 SVGEGT come from the germline V gene. The CDR3 extends over 15 amino acids. V dropped 6 bases and J dropped 1 base, with 14 bases sitting between them. The CDR3 sequence is CASSARQGGTDTQYF. CDR3 bases: TGTGCCAGCAGCGCCCGACAAGGGGGCACAGATACGCAGTATTTT.

This clonotype was found once. The rearrangement uses TRBV11-2 and TRBJ2-4; TRBD2 matches 7 bases. The CDR3 contains 18 residues. The germline V gene has CDR1 SGHAT and CDR2 FQNNGV. Losses at the gene ends were 1 base for V and 8 bases for J; bases not matched to a gene: 17. The CDR3: CASSLVGLAEIGMDIQYF. The CDR3 bases are TGTGCCAGCAGCTTAGTGGGCCTAGCGGAGATCGGTATGGACATTCAGTACTTC. The full variable domain, rest sourced from reference TRBV11-2 and TRBJ2-4, is EAGVAQSPRYKIIEKRQSVAFWCNPISGHATLYWYQQILGQGPKLLIQFQNNGVVDDSQLPKDRFSAERLKGVDSTLKIQPAKLEDSAVYLCASSLVGLAEIGMDIQYFGAGTRLSVL.

The chain employs TRBV5-1 and TRBJ2-1, with D tentatively TRBD2 (7 bases). V lost 5 bases and J lost 7, with 19 bases in between. CDR1 is SGHRS and CDR2 is YFSETQ in the germline V gene. The CDR3 runs to 15 residues. The CDR3 DNA reads TGCGCCAGCAGAGCGCTAGCCGGGGGGCGAAATGAGCAGTTCTTC. This translates into CASRALAGGRNEQFF.

In regard to this clonotype: One base away lies a much larger clone, so this may be a sequencing read error. The gene calls are TRBV29-1 and TRBJ2-3; 8 nucleotides line up with TRBD1. The CDR3 consists of 13 residues. In germline, CDR1 is SQVTM, CDR2 ANQGSEA. CDR3 sequence: CSVGQGAVDAQYF. The CDR3 DNA sequence: TGCAGCGTTGGTCAGGGGGCCGTAGATGCGCAGTATTTT.